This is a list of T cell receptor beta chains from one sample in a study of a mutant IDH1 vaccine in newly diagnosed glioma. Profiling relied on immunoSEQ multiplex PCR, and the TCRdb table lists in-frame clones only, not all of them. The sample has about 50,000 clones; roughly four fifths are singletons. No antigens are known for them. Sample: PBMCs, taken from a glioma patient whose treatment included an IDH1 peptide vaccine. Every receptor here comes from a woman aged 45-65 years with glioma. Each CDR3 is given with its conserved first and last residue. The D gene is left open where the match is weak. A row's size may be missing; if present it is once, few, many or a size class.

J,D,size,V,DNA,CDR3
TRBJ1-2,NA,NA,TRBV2,TGTGCCAGCAGTGAGGGTCGGGCGGGCTATGGCTACACCTTC,CASSEGRAGYGYTF
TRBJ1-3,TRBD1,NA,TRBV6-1,TGTGCCAGCAGGGTACAGGGGTACGGAAACACCATATATTTT,CASRVQGYGNTIYF
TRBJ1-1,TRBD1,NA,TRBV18,TGTGCCAGCTCACCATTGACAGGGGGCGGGGGCACTGAAGCTTTCTTT,CASSPLTGGGGTEAFF
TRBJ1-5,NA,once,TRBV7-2,TGTGCCAGCAGCTTAGGCAGGGATCAGCCCCAGCATTTT,CASSLGRDQPQHF
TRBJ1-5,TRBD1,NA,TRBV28,TGTGCCAGCAGTACGACAGGGGGGCGCAATCAGCCCCAGCATTTT,CASSTTGGRNQPQHF
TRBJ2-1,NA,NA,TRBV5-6,TGTGCCAGCAGCTTGCGCAATGAGCAGTTCTTC,CASSLRNEQFF
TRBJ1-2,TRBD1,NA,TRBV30,TGTGCCTGGCGATCTCCCGCAGGGGGCTTCTCTGGCTACACCTTC,CAWRSPAGGFSGYTF
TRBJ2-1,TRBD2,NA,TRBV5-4,TGTGCCAGCAGCCCGGGACTACCCCCTCGGAATGAGCAGTTCTTC,CASSPGLPPRNEQFF
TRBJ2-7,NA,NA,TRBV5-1,TGCGCCAGCAGCTTGGTCCCAGGTGCCCCCTACGAGCAGTACTTC,CASSLVPGAPYEQYF
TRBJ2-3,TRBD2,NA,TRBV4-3,TGCGCCAGCAGCCAAGGGCTAGCGGGGGGGGAGGGGACGCAGTATTTT,CASSQGLAGGEGTQYF
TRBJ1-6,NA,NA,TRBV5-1,TGCGCCAGCAGCTACGGACAGAATTCACCCCTCCACTTT,CASSYGQNSPLHF
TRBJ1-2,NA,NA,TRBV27,TGTGCCTCCCCCGGGGGTACGACTGGATATGGCTACACCTTC,CASPGGTTGYGYTF
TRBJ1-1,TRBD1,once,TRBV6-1,TGTGCCAGCAAACGACAGGGGGGGGTGAACACTGAAGCTTTCTTT,CASKRQGGVNTEAFF
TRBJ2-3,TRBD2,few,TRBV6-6,TGTGCCGGAGCGGGGGGCAAACCTTGGGACACAGATACGCAGTATTTT,CAGAGGKPWDTDTQYF
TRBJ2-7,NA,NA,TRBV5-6,TGTGCCAGCAGGTACGAGCAGTACTTC,CASRYEQYF
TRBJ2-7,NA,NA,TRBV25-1,TGTGCCAGCAGTGATCAAGCGAGGGGCAACGAGCAGTACTTC,CASSDQARGNEQYF